This TCR beta chain was sequenced for a study of blood T cell repertoires in COVID-19. Looking at the study overall: The samples span acute and convalescent COVID-19 from the United States, Italy and Spain. From T cells, B-cell-depleted T cells, or PBMCs came the material, which was cDNA or gDNA.

TCRdb's copy holds only in-frame clones and misses some; the assay was immunoSEQ multiplex PCR. The sample includes hundreds of thousands of clones, nearly 90% of them seen just once. The CDR3 runs to 16 residues. The ends were cut back, 4 bases at V and 0 bases at J, with 10 bases in the middle. The germline gives CDR1 MNHEY, CDR2 SVGAGI. Everyone who took part was roughly 18 to 89 years old, and they came from some 23 US areas. Participant-given clinical history determined each cohort assignment. V and J are TRBV6-5 and TRBJ2-6; a weak D match, TRBD1 (5 bases). Sequenced material: PBMCs or T cells enriched from blood (not recorded which). The source is a woman aged 18-29 years with acute COVID-19. CDR3 DNA sequence: TGTGCCAGCAGTTTTGACAGTAACTCTGGGGCCAACGTCCTGACTTTC. This gives the protein CASSFDSNSGANVLTF.